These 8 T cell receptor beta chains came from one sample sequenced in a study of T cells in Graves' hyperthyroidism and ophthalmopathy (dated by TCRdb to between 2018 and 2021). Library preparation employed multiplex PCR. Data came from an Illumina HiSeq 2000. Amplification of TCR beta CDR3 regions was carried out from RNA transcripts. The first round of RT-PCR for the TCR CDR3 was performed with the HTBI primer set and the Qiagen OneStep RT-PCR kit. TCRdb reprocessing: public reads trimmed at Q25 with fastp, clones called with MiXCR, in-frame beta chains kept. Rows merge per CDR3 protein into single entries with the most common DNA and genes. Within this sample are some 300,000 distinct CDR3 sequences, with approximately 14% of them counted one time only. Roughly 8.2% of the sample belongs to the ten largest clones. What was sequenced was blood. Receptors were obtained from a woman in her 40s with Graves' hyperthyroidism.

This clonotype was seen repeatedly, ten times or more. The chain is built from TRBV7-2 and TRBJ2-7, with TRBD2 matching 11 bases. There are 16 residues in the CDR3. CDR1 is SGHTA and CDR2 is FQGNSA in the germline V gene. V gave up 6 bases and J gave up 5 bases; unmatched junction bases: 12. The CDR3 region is CASSSGLAGIFDEQYF. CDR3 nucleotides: TGTGCCAGCAGTTCCGGACTAGCGGGTATATTCGACGAGCAGTACTTC.

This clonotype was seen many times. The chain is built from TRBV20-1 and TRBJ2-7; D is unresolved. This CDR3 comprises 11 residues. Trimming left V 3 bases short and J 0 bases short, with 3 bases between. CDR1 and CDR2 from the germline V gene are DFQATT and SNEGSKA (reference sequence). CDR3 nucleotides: TGCAGTGCTAGTCCCTCCTACGAGCAGTACTTC. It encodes CSASPSYEQYF.

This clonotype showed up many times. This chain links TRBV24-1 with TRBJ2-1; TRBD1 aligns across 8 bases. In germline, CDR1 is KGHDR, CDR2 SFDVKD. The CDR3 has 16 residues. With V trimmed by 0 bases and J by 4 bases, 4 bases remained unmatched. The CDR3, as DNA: TGTGCCACCAGTGATTTGGGGACAGGACAGTACAATGAGCAGTTCTTC. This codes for CATSDLGTGQYNEQFF.

CDR3 in DNA: TGTGCTAGTGGTCCGGAGCATAATTCACCCCTCCACTTT. This encodes CASGPEHNSPLHF. V is TRBV12-5 and J is TRBJ1-6; D is unclear. Trimming pared 5 bases from V and 5 bases from J, leaving 7 bases between. The CDR3 covers 13 residues. Germline loops: CDR1 LGHNT, CDR2 FRNRAP.

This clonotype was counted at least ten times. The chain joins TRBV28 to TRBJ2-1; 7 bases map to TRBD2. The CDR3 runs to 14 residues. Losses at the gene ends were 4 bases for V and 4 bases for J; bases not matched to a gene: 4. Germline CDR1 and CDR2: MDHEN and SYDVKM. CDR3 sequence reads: CASSWGGSYNEQFF. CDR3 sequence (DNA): TGTGCCAGCAGTTGGGGGGGATCATACAATGAGCAGTTCTTC.

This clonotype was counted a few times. In DNA, the CDR3 is TGCAGTGCCCGGGACGGGGCCTACAATGAGCAGTTCTTC. Its protein is CSARDGAYNEQFF. V is TRBV20-1 and J is TRBJ2-1; D is tentatively TRBD1 or TRBD2 (5 bases each). The CDR3 sequence is 13 residues long. The germline gives CDR1 DFQATT, CDR2 SNEGSKA (reference sequence). Trimming took 6 bases from V and 2 from J, leaving 11 bases between them.

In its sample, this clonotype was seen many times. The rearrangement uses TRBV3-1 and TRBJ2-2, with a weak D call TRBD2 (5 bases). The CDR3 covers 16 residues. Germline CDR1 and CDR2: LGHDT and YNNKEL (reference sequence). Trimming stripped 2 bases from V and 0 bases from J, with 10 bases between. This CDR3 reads CASSQWESSNTGELFF. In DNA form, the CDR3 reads TGTGCCAGCAGCCAATGGGAGTCCTCGAACACCGGGGAGCTGTTTTTT.

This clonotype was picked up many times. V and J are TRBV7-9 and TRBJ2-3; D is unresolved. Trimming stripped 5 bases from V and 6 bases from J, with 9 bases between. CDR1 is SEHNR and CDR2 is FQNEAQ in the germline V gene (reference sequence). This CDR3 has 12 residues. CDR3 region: CASSPVPDTQYF. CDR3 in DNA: TGTGCCAGCAGCCCAGTACCGGATACGCAGTATTTT.